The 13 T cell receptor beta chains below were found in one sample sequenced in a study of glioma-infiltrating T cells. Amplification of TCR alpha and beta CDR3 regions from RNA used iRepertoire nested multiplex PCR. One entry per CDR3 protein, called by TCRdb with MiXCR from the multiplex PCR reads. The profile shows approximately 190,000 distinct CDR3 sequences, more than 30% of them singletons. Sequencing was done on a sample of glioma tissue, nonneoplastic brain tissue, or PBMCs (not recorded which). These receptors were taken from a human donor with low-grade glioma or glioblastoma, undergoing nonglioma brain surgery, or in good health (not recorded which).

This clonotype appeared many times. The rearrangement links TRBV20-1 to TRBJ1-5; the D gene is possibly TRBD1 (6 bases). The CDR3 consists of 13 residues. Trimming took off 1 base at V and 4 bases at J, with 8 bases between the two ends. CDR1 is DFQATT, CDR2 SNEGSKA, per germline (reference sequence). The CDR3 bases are TGCAGTGCTAGAGTAGACAGGAATCAGCCCCAGCATTTT. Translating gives CSARVDRNQPQHF.

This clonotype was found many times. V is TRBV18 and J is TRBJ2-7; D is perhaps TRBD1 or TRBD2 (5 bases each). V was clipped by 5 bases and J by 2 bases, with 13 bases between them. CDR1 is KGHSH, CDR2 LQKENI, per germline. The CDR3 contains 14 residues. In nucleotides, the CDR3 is TGTGCCAGCTCATTGGCCGGGACCCCCTACGAGCAGTACTTC. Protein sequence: CASSLAGTPYEQYF.

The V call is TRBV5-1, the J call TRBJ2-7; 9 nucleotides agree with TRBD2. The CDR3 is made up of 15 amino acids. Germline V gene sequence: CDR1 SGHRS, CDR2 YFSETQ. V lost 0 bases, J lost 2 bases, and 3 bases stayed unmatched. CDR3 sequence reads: CASSLGGGGPYEQYF. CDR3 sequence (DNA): TGCGCCAGCAGCTTGGGCGGGGGGGGACCCTACGAGCAGTACTTC.

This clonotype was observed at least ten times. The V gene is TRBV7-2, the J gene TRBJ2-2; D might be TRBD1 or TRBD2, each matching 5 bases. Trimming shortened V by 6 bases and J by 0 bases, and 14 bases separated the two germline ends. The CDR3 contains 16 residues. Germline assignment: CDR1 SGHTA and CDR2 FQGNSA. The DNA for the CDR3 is TGTGCCAGCAGGCGAGGGGCCACGGCGAACACCGGGGAGCTGTTTTTT. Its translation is CASRRGATANTGELFF.

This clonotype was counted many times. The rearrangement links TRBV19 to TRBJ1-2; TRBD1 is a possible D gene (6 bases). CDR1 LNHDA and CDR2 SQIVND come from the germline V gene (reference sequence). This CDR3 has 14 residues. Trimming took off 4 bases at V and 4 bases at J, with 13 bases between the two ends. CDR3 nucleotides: TGTGCCAGTAGTACCGGACAGCAATTCTATGGCTACACCTTC. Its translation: CASSTGQQFYGYTF.

CDR3 protein: CASSFPGLGVREQFF. CDR3 nucleotide sequence: TGTGCCAGCAGTTTCCCGGGACTGGGTGTCAGGGAGCAGTTCTTC. The rearrangement links TRBV12-3 or TRBV12-4 to TRBJ2-1; perhaps TRBD2 as D (6 bases). This CDR3 contains 15 residues. Trimming pared 3 bases from V and 10 bases from J, leaving 19 bases between.

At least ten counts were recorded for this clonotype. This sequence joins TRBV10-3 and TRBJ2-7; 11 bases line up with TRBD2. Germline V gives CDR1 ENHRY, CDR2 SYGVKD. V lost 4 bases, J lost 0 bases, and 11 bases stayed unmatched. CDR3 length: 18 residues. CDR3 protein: CAISGGLAAQFSSYEQYF. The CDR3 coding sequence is TGTGCCATCAGTGGGGGACTAGCGGCACAATTTAGCTCCTACGAGCAGTACTTC.

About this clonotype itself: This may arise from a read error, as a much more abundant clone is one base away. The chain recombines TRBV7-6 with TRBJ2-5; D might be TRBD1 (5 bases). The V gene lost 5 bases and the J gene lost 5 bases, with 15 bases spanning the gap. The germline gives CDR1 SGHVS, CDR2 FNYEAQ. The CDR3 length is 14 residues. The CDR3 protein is CASSEPPGWETQYF. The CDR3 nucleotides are TGTGCCAGCAGCGAGCCCCCAGGGTGGGAGACCCAGTACTTC.

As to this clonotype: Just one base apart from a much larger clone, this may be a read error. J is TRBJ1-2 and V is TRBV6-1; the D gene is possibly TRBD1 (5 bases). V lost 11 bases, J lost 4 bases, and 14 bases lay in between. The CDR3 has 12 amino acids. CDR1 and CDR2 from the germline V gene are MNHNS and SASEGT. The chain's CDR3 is CAGARDGYGYTF. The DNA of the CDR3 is TGTGCCGGCGCCAGGGATGGCTATGGCTACACCTTC.

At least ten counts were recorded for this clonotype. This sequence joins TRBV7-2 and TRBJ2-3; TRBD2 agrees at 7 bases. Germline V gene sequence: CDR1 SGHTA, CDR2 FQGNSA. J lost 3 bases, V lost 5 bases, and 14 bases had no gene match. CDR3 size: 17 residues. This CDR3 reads CASSLWWGGSGTDTQYF. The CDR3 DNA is TGTGCCAGCAGCCTGTGGTGGGGGGGGAGTGGTACAGATACGCAGTATTTT.

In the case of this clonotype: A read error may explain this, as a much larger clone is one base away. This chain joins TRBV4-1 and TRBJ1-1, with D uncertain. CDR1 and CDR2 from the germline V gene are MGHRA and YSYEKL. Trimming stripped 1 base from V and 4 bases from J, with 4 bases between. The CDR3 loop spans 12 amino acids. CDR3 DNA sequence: TGCGCCAGCAGCCAAGTTGCCACTGAAGCTTTCTTT. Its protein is CASSQVATEAFF.

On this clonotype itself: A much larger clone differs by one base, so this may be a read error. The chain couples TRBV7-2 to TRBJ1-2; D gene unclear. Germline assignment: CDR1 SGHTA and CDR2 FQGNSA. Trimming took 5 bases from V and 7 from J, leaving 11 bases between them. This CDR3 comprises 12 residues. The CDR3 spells CASSPVGFGYTF. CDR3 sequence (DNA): TGTGCCAGCAGCCCCGTGGGGTTTGGCTACACCTTC.

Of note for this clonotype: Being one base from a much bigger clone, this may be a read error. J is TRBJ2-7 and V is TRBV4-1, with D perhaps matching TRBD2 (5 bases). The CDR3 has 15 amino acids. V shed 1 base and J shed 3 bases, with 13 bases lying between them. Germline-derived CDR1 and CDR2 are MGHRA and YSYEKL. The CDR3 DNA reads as TGCGCCAGCAGCCAAGGTCCCTGGACTCTCTACGAGCAGTACTTC. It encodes CASSQGPWTLYEQYF.